This T cell receptor beta chain was recorded in a study of prognosis after radiotherapy for stage I lung cancer. Study observations and caveats: Usage of the TRBV and TRBJ genes (in patients with versus without metastases) was reportedly different. Unique TCR clone counts went down once patients had stereotactic body radiation therapy, median roughly 9,300 versus 7,200.

The CDR3 runs to 15 residues. From germline, CDR1 is SGHDN and CDR2 FVKESK. The V end lost 2 bases, the J end lost 6 bases, and 13 bases lay between the germline ends. From genomic DNA, two-round multiplex PCR was used to amplify TCR beta CDR3. Round one of PCR was performed, and it used primers specific to each TRBV and TRBJ gene. Amplification in the second PCR round was performed with universal primers. TCRdb reprocessed the multiplex PCR reads via MiXCR and lists one record per CDR3 protein. The data show almost 20,000 distinct CDR3 sequences, about 26% seen once. The sample holds many counts of this clonotype. The antigen remains unidentified.

The origin of this receptor is a donor over 45 with non-small cell lung cancer. Sequencing used PBMCs, obtained before or after stereotactic body radiation therapy (not recorded which). This rearrangement joins TRBV14 to TRBJ2-2; the D gene is possibly TRBD1 (6 bases). CDR3 amino acids: CASSQFQGHPGELFF. CDR3 DNA sequence: TGTGCCAGCAGCCAATTTCAGGGGCATCCCGGGGAGCTGTTTTTT. Full variable domain (remainder filled in from reference TRBV14 and TRBJ2-2): EAGVTQFPSHSVIEKGQTVTLRCDPISGHDNLYWYRRVMGKEIKFLLHFVKESKQDESGMPNNRFLAERTGGTYSTLKVQPAELEDSGVYFCASSQFQGHPGELFFGEGSRLTVL.